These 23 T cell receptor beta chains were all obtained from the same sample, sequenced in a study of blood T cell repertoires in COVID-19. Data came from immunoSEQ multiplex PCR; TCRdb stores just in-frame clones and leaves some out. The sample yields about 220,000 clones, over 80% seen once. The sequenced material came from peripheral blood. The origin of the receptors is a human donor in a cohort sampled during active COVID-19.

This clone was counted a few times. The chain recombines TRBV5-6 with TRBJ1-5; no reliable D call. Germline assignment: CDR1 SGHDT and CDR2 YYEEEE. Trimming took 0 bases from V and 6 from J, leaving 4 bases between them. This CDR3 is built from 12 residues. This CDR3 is CASSLAGQPQHF. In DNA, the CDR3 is TGTGCCAGCAGCTTGGCCGGTCAGCCCCAGCATTTT.

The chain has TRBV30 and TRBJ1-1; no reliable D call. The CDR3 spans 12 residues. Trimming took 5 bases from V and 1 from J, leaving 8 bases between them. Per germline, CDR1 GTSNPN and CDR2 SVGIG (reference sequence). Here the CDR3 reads CAWGTGNTEAFF. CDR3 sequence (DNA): TGTGCCTGGGGTACGGGGAACACTGAAGCTTTCTTT.

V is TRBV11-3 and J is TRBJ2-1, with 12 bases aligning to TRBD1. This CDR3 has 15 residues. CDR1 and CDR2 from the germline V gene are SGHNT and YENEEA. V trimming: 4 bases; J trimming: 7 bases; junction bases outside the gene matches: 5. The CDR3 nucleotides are TGTGCCAGCAGCTCACCGGGACAGGGGGCGAATGAGCAGTTCTTC. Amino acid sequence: CASSSPGQGANEQFF. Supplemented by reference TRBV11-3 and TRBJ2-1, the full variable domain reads EAGVVQSPRYKIIEKKQPVAFWCNPISGHNTLYWYLQNLGQGPELLIRYENEEAVDDSQLPKDRFSAERLKGVDSTLKIQPAELGDSAVYLCASSSPGQGANEQFFGPGTRLTVL.

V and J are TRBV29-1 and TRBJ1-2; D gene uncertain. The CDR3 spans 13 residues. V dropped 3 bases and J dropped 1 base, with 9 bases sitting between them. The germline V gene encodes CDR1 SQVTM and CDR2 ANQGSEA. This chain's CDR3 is CSVDVRFNYGYTF. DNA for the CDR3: TGCAGCGTTGATGTGCGATTTAACTATGGCTACACCTTC. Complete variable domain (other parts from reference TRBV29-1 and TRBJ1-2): SAVISQKPSRDICQRGTSLTIQCQVDSQVTMMFWYRQQPGQSLTLIATANQGSEATYESGFVIDKFPISRPNLTFSTLTVSNMSPEDSSIYLCSVDVRFNYGYTFGSGTRLTVV.

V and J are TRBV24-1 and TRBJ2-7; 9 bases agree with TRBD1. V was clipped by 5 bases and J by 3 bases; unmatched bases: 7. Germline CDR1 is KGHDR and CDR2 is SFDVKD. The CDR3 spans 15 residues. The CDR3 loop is CATSGGQGGRYEQYF. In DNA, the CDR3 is TGTGCCACCAGTGGGGGACAGGGAGGGCGCTACGAGCAGTACTTC.

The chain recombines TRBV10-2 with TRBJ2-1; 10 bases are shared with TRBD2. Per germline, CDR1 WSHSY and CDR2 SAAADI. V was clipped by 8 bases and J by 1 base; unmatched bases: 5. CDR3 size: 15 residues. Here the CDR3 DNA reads TGCGCCAGCGCGGGACTAGCGATTTCCTACAATGAGCAGTTCTTC. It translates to CASAGLAISYNEQFF.

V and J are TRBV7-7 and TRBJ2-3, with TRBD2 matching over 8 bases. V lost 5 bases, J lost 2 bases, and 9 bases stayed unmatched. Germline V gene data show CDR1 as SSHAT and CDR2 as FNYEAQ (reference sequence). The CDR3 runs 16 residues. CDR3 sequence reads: CASSLGERESTDTQYF. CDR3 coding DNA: TGTGCCAGCAGCCTCGGGGAGCGGGAGTCCACAGATACGCAGTATTTT.

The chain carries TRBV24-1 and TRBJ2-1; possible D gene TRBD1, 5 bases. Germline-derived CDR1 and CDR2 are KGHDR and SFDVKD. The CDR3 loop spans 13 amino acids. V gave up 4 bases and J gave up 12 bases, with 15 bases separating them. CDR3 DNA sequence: TGTGCCACCAGTGAAAAAGACCGGCAGGGGCAGTTCTTC. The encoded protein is CATSEKDRQGQFF.

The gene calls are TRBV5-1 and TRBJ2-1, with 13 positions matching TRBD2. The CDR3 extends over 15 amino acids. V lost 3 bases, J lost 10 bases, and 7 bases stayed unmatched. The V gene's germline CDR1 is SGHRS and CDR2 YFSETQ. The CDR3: CASSYGTSGINEQFF. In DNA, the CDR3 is TGCGCCAGCAGCTACGGGACTAGCGGGATAAACGAGCAGTTCTTC. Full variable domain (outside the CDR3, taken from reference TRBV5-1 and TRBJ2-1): KAGVTQTPRYLIKTRGQQVTLSCSPISGHRSVSWYQQTPGQGLQFLFEYFSETQRNKGNFPGRFSGRQFSNSRSEMNVSTLELGDSALYLCASSYGTSGINEQFFGPGTRLTVL.

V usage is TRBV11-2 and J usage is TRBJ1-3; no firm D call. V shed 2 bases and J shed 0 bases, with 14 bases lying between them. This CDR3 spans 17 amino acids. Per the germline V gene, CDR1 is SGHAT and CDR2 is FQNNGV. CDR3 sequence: CASSLIQQSLSGNTIYF. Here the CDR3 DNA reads TGTGCCAGCAGCTTAATCCAACAGTCCCTCTCTGGAAACACCATATATTTT.

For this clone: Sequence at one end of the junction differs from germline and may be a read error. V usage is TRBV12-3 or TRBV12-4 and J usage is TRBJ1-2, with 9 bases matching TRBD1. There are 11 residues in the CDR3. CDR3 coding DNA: TGTGCCAGCAGTCCCGGACAGGGGCTCGCCTTC. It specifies CASSPGQGLAF.

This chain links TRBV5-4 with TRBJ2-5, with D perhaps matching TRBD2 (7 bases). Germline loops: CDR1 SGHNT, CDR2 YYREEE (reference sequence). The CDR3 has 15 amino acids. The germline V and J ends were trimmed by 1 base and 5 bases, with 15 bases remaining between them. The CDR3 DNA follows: TGTGCCAGCAGCTTGAGGGGGGGACGCGAGGAGACCCAGTACTTC. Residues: CASSLRGGREETQYF.

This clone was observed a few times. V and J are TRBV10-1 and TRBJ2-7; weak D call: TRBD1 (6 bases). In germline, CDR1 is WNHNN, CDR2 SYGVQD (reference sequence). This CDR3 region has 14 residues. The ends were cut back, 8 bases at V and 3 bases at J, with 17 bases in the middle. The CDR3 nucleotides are TGCGCCAGCCGGGCGAGGGACACGGACTACGAGCAGTACTTC. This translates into CASRARDTDYEQYF.

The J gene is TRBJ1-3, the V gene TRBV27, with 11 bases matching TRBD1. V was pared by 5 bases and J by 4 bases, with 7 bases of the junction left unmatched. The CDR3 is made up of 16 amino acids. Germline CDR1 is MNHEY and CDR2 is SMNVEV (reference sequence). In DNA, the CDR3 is TGTGCCAGCAGTGGACGGGACAGGGGGTTAGGAAACACCATATATTTT. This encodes CASSGRDRGLGNTIYF.

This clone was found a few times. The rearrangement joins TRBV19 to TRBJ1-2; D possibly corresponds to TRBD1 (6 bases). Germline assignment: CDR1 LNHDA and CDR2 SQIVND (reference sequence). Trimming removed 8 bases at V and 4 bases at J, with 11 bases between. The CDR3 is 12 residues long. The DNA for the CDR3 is TGTGCCAGTCGGACAGAACTCTATGGCTACACCTTC. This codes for CASRTELYGYTF. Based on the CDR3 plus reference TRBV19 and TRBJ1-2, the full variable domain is DGGITQSPKYLFRKEGQNVTLSCEQNLNHDAMYWYRQDPGQGLRLIYYSQIVNDFQKGDIAEGYSVSREKKESFPLTVTSAQKNPTAFYLCASRTELYGYTFGSGTRLTVV.

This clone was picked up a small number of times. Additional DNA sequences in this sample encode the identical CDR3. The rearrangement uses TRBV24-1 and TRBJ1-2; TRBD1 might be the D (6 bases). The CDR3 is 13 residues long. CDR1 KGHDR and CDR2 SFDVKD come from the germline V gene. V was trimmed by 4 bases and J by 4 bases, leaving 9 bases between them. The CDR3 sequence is CATSETGGYGYTF. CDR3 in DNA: TGTGCCACCAGTGAGACAGGAGGCTATGGCTACACCTTC.

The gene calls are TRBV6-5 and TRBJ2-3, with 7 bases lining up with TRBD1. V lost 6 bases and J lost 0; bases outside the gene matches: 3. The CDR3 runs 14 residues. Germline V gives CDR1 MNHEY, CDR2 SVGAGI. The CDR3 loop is CASRQTGSTDTQYF. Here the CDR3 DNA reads TGTGCCAGCAGACAGACAGGGAGCACAGATACGCAGTATTTT.

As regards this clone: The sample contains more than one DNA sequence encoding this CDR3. The DNA for the CDR3 is TGTGCCAGCTCACCGGACAGAAGTTATGGCTACACCTTC. It translates to CASSPDRSYGYTF. This chain uses TRBV18 with TRBJ1-2; perhaps TRBD1 as D (6 bases). Trimming left V 3 bases short and J 5 bases short, with 10 bases between. Germline V gene data show CDR1 as KGHSH and CDR2 as LQKENI. This CDR3 has 13 residues.

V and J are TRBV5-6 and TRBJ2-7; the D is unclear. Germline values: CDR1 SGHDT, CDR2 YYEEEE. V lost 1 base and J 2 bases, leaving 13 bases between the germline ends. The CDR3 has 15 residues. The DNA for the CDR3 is TGTGCCAGCAGCTTGAGGCAGACACTTACCTACGAGCAGTACTTC. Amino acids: CASSLRQTLTYEQYF. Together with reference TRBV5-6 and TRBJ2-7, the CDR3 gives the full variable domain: DAGVTQSPTHLIKTRGQQVTLRCSPKSGHDTVSWYQQALGQGPQFIFQYYEEEERQRGNFPDRFSGHQFPNYSSELNVNALLLGDSALYLCASSLRQTLTYEQYFGPGTRLTVT.

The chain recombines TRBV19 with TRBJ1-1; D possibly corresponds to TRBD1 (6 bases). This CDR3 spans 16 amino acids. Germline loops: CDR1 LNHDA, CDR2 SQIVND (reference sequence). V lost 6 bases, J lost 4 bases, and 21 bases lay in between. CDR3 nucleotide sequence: TGTGCCAGTAGCAAAATGGATGGGGGCGCGGGCACTGAAGCTTTCTTT. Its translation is CASSKMDGGAGTEAFF. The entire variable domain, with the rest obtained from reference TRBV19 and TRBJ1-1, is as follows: DGGITQSPKYLFRKEGQNVTLSCEQNLNHDAMYWYRQDPGQGLRLIYYSQIVNDFQKGDIAEGYSVSREKKESFPLTVTSAQKNPTAFYLCASSKMDGGAGTEAFFGQGTRLTVV.

The CDR3 sequence: CASSYFGQGWNEQYF. In DNA, the CDR3 is TGTGCCAGCAGTTACTTTGGACAGGGTTGGAACGAGCAGTACTTC. The V call is TRBV6-2 or TRBV6-3, the J call TRBJ2-7; 8 bases are a match to TRBD1. CDR1 is MNHEY, CDR2 SVGEGT, per germline. J was trimmed by 5 bases and V by 1 base; bases with no gene match: 7. The CDR3 is 15 amino acids.

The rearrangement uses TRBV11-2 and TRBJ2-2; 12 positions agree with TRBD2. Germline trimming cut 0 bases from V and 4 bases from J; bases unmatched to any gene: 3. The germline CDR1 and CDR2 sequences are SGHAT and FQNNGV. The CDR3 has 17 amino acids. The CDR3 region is CASSLEASGRVTGELFF. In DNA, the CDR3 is TGTGCCAGCAGCTTAGAGGCTAGCGGGAGGGTCACCGGGGAGCTGTTTTTT.

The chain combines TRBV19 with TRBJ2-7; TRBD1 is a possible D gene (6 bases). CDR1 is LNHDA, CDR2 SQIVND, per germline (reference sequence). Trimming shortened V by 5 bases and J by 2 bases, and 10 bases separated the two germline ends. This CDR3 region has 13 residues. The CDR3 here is CASSPGVTYEQYF. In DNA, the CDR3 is TGTGCCAGTAGTCCAGGGGTTACCTACGAGCAGTACTTC.